This TCR beta chain was identified in a study of CD8+ T cells in alopecia areata. RNA extraction and reverse transcription yielded cDNA as sequencing template. Sequenced by immunoSEQ multiplex PCR; TCRdb stores in-frame clones only, minus some. Here the sample spans over 70,000 clones, approximately 66% being singletons. Comments on this clone: Its antigen is not identified.

Treatment: oral pan-JAK inhibitor, 5-10 mg twice daily. Researchers picked out CD4+ and CD8+ T cells from PBMCs by sorting. Points from the study as a whole: Tofacitinib produced a significant decrease in scalp clonality and in expanded CD8+ clones among the top 100.

This TCR was recovered from a human donor with alopecia areata. The sample was CD8+ T cells sorted from blood, taken at week 24, from a patient treated with tofacitinib.

The CDR3 DNA reads as TGTGCCAGCAGCTTAACCGGGCGAGGGGAGACCCAGTACTTC. This gives the protein CASSLTGRGETQYF. This sequence joins TRBV7-3 and TRBJ2-5; D possibly corresponds to TRBD2 (5 bases). The CDR3 has 14 amino acids. Germline V gene sequence: CDR1 SGHTA, CDR2 FQGTGA. The V end lost 0 bases, the J end lost 5 bases, and 10 bases lay between the germline ends.